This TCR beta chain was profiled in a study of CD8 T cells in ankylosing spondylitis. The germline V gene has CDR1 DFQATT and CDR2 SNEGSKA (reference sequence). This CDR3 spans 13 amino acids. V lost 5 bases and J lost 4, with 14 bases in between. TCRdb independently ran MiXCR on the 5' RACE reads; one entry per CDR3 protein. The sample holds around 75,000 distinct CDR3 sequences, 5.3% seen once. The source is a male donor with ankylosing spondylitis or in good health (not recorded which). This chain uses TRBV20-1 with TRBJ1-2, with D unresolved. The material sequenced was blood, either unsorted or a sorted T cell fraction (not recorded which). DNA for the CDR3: TGCAGTGCTGGGTTCGGGGTGAGCTATGGCTACACCTTC. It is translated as CSAGFGVSYGYTF.